The 20 T cell receptor beta chains reported below all come from one sample, sequenced in a study of radiotherapy plus CTLA-4 blockade in lung cancer. TCRdb's table, derived via immunoSEQ multiplex PCR, lists solely in-frame clones and lacks some. There are approximately 53,000 clones in the sample; about 85% occur only once, and about 30% lies in the top ten. The sequencing used peripheral blood, collected from a patient treated with radiotherapy plus ipilimumab. These receptors came from a human donor with non-small cell lung cancer whose response to radiotherapy plus ipilimumab could not be evaluated.

V and J are TRBV19 and TRBJ2-7, with 14 bases identical to TRBD2. CDR3 length: 15 residues. The V and J ends lost 5 bases and 5 bases, in that order; junction bases with no gene match: 5. CDR1 is LNHDA, CDR2 SQIVND, per germline (reference sequence). The CDR3 nucleotides are TGTGCCAGTAGTCTCAGACTAGCGGGAGGGGACGAGCAGTACTTC. Translating it yields CASSLRLAGGDEQYF.

This clone was recorded once. The chain has TRBV30 and TRBJ2-7, with D perhaps TRBD2 (6 bases). The ends were cut back, 0 bases at V and 6 bases at J, with 9 bases in the middle. Germline V gives CDR1 GTSNPN, CDR2 SVGIG (reference sequence). This CDR3 is built from 12 residues. The CDR3 reads CAWSVTGSEQYF. The CDR3 DNA is TGTGCCTGGAGTGTAACCGGGAGCGAGCAGTACTTC. Full variable domain (remainder filled in from reference TRBV30 and TRBJ2-7): SQTIHQWPATLVQPVGSPLSLECTVEGTSNPNLYWYRQAAGRGLQLLFYSVGIGQISSEVPQNLSASRPQDRQFILSSKKLLLSDSGFYLCAWSVTGSEQYFGPGTRLTVT.

V and J are TRBV5-1 and TRBJ1-4; unclear D gene. Germline CDR1 is SGHRS and CDR2 is YFSETQ. The V gene lost 0 bases and the J gene lost 5 bases, with 5 bases spanning the gap. The CDR3 loop spans 13 amino acids. CDR3: CASSLVSNEKLFF. CDR3 DNA sequence: TGCGCCAGCAGCTTGGTTTCGAATGAAAAACTGTTTTTT.

This chain connects TRBV5-6 to TRBJ1-3; weak D call: TRBD2 (6 bases). The DNA end is a closer match to TRBJ2-2, so the J assignment may be wrong. CDR1 is SGHDT, CDR2 YYEEEE, per germline. The CDR3 has 18 residues. CDR3 region: CASSLALEDYRGTGELFF. In DNA form, the CDR3 reads TGTGCCAGCAGCTTGGCCCTAGAGGACTATAGGGGTACCGGGGAGCTGTTTTTT.

The rearrangement joins TRBV5-8 to TRBJ2-1, with 7 bases that match TRBD2. The CDR3 is 14 residues long. J lost 9 bases, V lost 4 bases, and 10 bases had no gene match. Germline V gene sequence: CDR1 SGHTS, CDR2 YDEGEE. CDR3: CASSPGTKSPEQFF. The CDR3 DNA follows: TGTGCCAGCAGCCCCGGGACTAAATCACCTGAGCAGTTCTTC.

The chain couples TRBV27 to TRBJ1-5; D possibly corresponds to TRBD1 (5 bases). Germline-derived CDR1 and CDR2 are MNHEY and SMNVEV (reference sequence). V was shortened by 5 bases and J by 2 bases, with 13 bases between the two germline ends. The length of the CDR3 is 15 residues. The CDR3 bases are TGTGCCAGCAGTCCCAGCCAGGGCGGCAATCAGCCCCAGCATTTT. It encodes CASSPSQGGNQPQHF.

This chain connects TRBV5-4 to TRBJ1-3, with TRBD1 matching over 8 bases. The CDR3 sequence is 15 residues long. The germline V gene has CDR1 SGHNT and CDR2 YYREEE (reference sequence). The J segment lost 4 bases and the V segment lost 4 bases, leaving 7 bases of the junction unmatched. The CDR3: CASSKVTGDGNTIYF. CDR3 coding DNA: TGTGCCAGCAGCAAGGTGACAGGGGACGGAAACACCATATATTTT.

V is TRBV28 and J is TRBJ1-2; 9 positions agree with TRBD1. Germline assignment: CDR1 MDHEN and CDR2 SYDVKM. This CDR3 has 14 amino acids. V was clipped by 6 bases and J by 4 bases; unmatched bases: 6. The CDR3 loop reads CASSRQGEGYGYTF. The CDR3 DNA sequence: TGTGCCAGCAGCCGACAGGGGGAGGGCTATGGCTACACCTTC.

The chain couples TRBV11-2 to TRBJ2-3; 10 bases map to TRBD2. The germline V gene encodes CDR1 SGHAT and CDR2 FQNNGV. With 4 bases clipped from V and 3 bases from J, the junction kept 7 bases outside the gene matches. CDR3 length equals 16 residues. The DNA for the CDR3 is TGTGCCAGCAGCTCCAGGGCTAGCGGGAGAACAGATACGCAGTATTTT. Translating gives CASSSRASGRTDTQYF.

V and J are TRBV15 and TRBJ2-1; D not resolved. The CDR3 is 16 residues long. The ends were cut back, 1 base at V and 5 bases at J, with 15 bases in the middle. The germline gives CDR1 LNHNV, CDR2 YYDKDF (reference sequence). The CDR3 sequence is CATSRGRSRRDNEQFF. CDR3 nucleotide sequence: TGTGCCACCAGCAGAGGAAGGAGCCGCCGGGACAATGAGCAGTTCTTC. Together with reference TRBV15 and TRBJ2-1, the CDR3 gives the full variable domain: DAMVIQNPRYQVTQFGKPVTLSCSQTLNHNVMYWYQQKSSQAPKLLFHYYDKDFNNEADTPDNFQSRRPNTSFCFLDIRSPGLGDTAMYLCATSRGRSRRDNEQFFGPGTRLTVL.

The gene calls are TRBV7-3 and TRBJ2-7, with TRBD1 identical over 9 bases. The germline V gene encodes CDR1 SGHTA and CDR2 FQGTGA. V lost 5 bases, J lost 0 bases, and 5 bases stayed unmatched. The length of the CDR3 is 15 residues. CDR3 protein: CASSPGTGLSYEQYF. CDR3 coding DNA: TGTGCCAGCAGCCCGGGGACAGGGCTCTCCTACGAGCAGTACTTC.

V gene TRBV9 combines with J gene TRBJ2-2, with TRBD1 as a possible D gene (6 bases). The V end was cut by 4 bases, the J end by 5 bases, with 9 bases between. This CDR3 is 13 amino acids long. Germline-derived CDR1 and CDR2 are SGDLS and YYNGEE. This CDR3 is CASSIQGTGELFF. The CDR3 DNA reads TGTGCCAGCAGCATACAGGGAACCGGGGAGCTGTTTTTT.

The V gene is TRBV6-6, the J gene TRBJ1-2; D perhaps matches TRBD1 (5 bases). Germline V CDR1 and CDR2: MNHNY, SVGAGI (reference sequence). V shed 5 bases and J shed 2 bases, with 12 bases lying between them. The CDR3 extends over 14 amino acids. The CDR3 loop is CASSHLQANYGYTF. The DNA for the CDR3 is TGTGCCAGCAGTCACTTACAGGCCAACTATGGCTACACCTTC.

This chain uses TRBV11-3 with TRBJ1-1; TRBD1 might be the D (5 bases). The CDR3 contains 13 residues. Trimming pared 5 bases from V and 1 base from J, leaving 8 bases between. Germline CDR1 SGHNT, CDR2 YENEEA. This CDR3 reads CASSAQANTEAFF. Written as DNA, the CDR3 is TGTGCCAGCAGCGCACAGGCGAACACTGAAGCTTTCTTT.

V is TRBV4-1 and J is TRBJ1-4, with D perhaps matching TRBD1 (6 bases). Germline V CDR1 and CDR2: MGHRA, YSYEKL. The length of the CDR3 is 15 residues. Between the trimmed V and J ends, which lost 1 base and 5 bases, there was a span of 11 bases. The CDR3 sequence: CASSQVGTQNEKLFF. CDR3 DNA sequence: TGCGCCAGCAGCCAAGTGGGGACACAAAATGAAAAACTGTTTTTT.

This chain joins TRBV28 and TRBJ2-7; a weak D match, TRBD2 (6 bases). Germline V lookup: CDR1 MDHEN, CDR2 SYDVKM. The CDR3 sequence is 15 residues long. V shed 3 bases and J shed 7 bases, with 19 bases lying between them. CDR3 nucleotides: TGTGCCAGCAGTTTTAGGGGAGCGGGTGGGGGGGAGCAGTACTTC. The encoded protein is CASSFRGAGGGEQYF.

This clone was recorded a few times. The gene calls are TRBV4-1 and TRBJ1-2; D unclear. The CDR3 covers 12 residues. The V end was cut by 0 bases, the J end by 12 bases, with 11 bases between. Per the germline V gene, CDR1 is MGHRA and CDR2 is YSYEKL. DNA for the CDR3: TGCGCCAGCAGCCAAGACCGGGGAGGGAACACCTTC. It encodes CASSQDRGGNTF.

V and J are TRBV28 and TRBJ1-1; D is possibly TRBD1 (6 bases). Germline-derived CDR1 and CDR2 are MDHEN and SYDVKM. The CDR3 is 15 residues long. V was shortened by 4 bases and J by 1 base, with 13 bases between the two germline ends. The CDR3 bases are TGTGCCAGCAGTTACATGACAGGCGGGAACACTGAAGCTTTCTTT. Its protein is CASSYMTGGNTEAFF.

This clone occurred a few times. The chain couples TRBV4-3 to TRBJ1-4; 9 nucleotides match TRBD1. The CDR3 has 16 residues. After removal of 0 bases from V and 6 bases from J, the junction contained 5 bases not matched to a gene. Germline V gene sequence: CDR1 LGHNA, CDR2 YSLEER. CDR3 amino acids: CASSQDNTGGYEKLFF. The CDR3 DNA reads TGCGCCAGCAGCCAAGATAATACAGGGGGCTATGAAAAACTGTTTTTT.

The V call is TRBV5-4, the J call TRBJ2-2, with D uncertain. Germline CDR1 SGHNT, CDR2 YYREEE (reference sequence). The CDR3 runs to 12 residues. Trimming pared 1 base from V and 5 bases from J, leaving 3 bases between. The CDR3: CASSLSTGELFF. DNA for the CDR3: TGTGCCAGCAGCTTGTCGACCGGGGAGCTGTTTTTT. The complete variable domain, with remaining parts taken from reference TRBV5-4 and TRBJ2-2, reads ETGVTQSPTHLIKTRGQQVTLRCSSQSGHNTVSWYQQALGQGPQFIFQYYREEENGRGNFPPRFSGLQFPNYSSELNVNALELDDSALYLCASSLSTGELFFGEGSRLTVL.